This T cell receptor (beta chain) is from a study of blood T cell repertoires in COVID-19. The authors' processing: By means of reference gene primer amplification, nucleated cell counts were estimated. Profiling relied on immunoSEQ multiplex PCR, and the TCRdb table lists in-frame clones only, not all of them. V and J calls and clone size follow that table, whereas D and trimming were derived from the DNA. Here the sample spans 360,000 or so clones, under 90% being singletons. V lost 1 base to trimming and J lost 1 base, with 13 bases between them. Germline values: CDR1 SGHVS, CDR2 FNYEAQ. The CDR3 runs to 16 residues.

This clonotype originated in a woman in her thirties who had recovered from COVID-19. The V and J genes are TRBV7-6 and TRBJ1-2; D remains ambiguous. Sequenced: PBMCs or T cells enriched from blood (not recorded which). CDR3 in amino acids: CASSLVPGELNYGYTF. Here the CDR3 DNA reads TGTGCCAGCAGCTTAGTGCCCGGAGAACTTAACTATGGCTACACCTTC.